The 3 T cell receptor beta chains below were found in one sample sequenced in a study of graft-versus-host responses after intestinal transplantation. These receptors are not linked to any known antigen. The method was immunoSEQ multiplex PCR; TCRdb's version includes in-frame clones alone and lacks a portion of them. The profile shows more than 80,000 clones, roughly 87% of them singletons. The sample here was unstimulated CD8+ T cells sorted from spleen or lymph node cells, taken before intestinal transplant. The receptors here all came from a human donor who received an intestinal transplant.

The chain uses TRBV27 and TRBJ1-5; D unclear. V lost 2 bases and J lost 3, with 11 bases in between. CDR1 is MNHEY and CDR2 is SMNVEV in the germline V gene (reference sequence). The CDR3 is made up of 15 amino acids. DNA for the CDR3: TGTGCCAGCAGTTTAAGTTCAACAGTCAATCAGCCCCAGCATTTT. Its protein product is CASSLSSTVNQPQHF.

V is TRBV7-9 and J is TRBJ1-1; 9 nucleotides match TRBD1. This CDR3 is built from 14 residues. The germline CDR1 and CDR2 sequences are SEHNR and FQNEAQ (reference sequence). The V segment lost 8 bases and the J segment 2 bases; nucleotides outside the gene matches: 6. Written as DNA, the CDR3 is TGTGCCAGCTCCGAGACAGGGGGAAACACTGAAGCTTTCTTT. Its protein product is CASSETGGNTEAFF.

With respect to this clone: Mismatch with germline at one junction end may stem from a read error. This sequence joins TRBV19 and TRBJ1-5; a weak D match, TRBD1 (5 bases). Germline assignment: CDR1 LNHDA and CDR2 SQIVND (reference sequence). The CDR3 extends over 18 amino acids. Here the CDR3 DNA reads TGTGCCAGTAATATAAAAGCGTCGACAGCCTATAGCAATCAGCCCCAGCATTTT. Residues: CASNIKASTAYSNQPQHF.